This entry lists 5 T cell receptor beta chains sequenced from one sample in a study of blood T cell repertoires in COVID-19. The repertoire was sequenced with immunoSEQ multiplex PCR; TCRdb's copy has only in-frame clones and lacks some. The table includes roughly 260,000 clones, approximately 89% detected once. Sequencing was performed on peripheral blood. These receptors were taken from a man between 40 and 49 years old who had recovered from COVID-19.

This chain connects TRBV7-2 to TRBJ2-7; 8 positions agree with TRBD1. The CDR3 totals 16 residues. CDR1 SGHTA and CDR2 FQGNSA come from the germline V gene. Losses at the gene ends were 5 bases for V and 0 bases for J; bases not matched to a gene: 9. The CDR3: CASSARQGRPSYEQYF. DNA for the CDR3: TGTGCCAGCAGCGCGAGACAGGGGCGACCCTCCTACGAGCAGTACTTC.

This clone was detected a few times. The chain uses TRBV30 and TRBJ1-1; TRBD1 might be the D (5 bases). The CDR3 loop spans 13 amino acids. Germline loops: CDR1 GTSNPN, CDR2 SVGIG (reference sequence). Trimming pared 2 bases from V and 4 bases from J, leaving 11 bases between. CDR3 sequence reads: CAWSRRGGTEAFF. CDR3 bases: TGTGCCTGGAGTAGAAGGGGTGGCACTGAAGCTTTCTTT.

A single count supports this clone. The rearrangement links TRBV25-1 to TRBJ1-2; 8 nucleotides match TRBD1. V was pared by 2 bases and J by 8 bases, with 10 bases of the junction left unmatched. Germline assignment: CDR1 MGHDK and CDR2 SYGVNS. The CDR3 is 15 amino acids. In DNA form, the CDR3 reads TGTGCCAGCAGTGAAAGTACGATGAACAGGGGGGGCTACACCTTC. Protein sequence: CASSESTMNRGGYTF.

The sample holds one count of this clone. The chain has TRBV19 and TRBJ2-3; 14 bases match TRBD2. Germline V lookup: CDR1 LNHDA, CDR2 SQIVND (reference sequence). There are 18 residues in the CDR3. The J segment lost 3 bases and the V segment lost 6 bases, leaving 11 bases of the junction unmatched. The CDR3 loop is CASRLGRLAGGPTDTQYF. In nucleotides, the CDR3 is TGTGCCAGTAGGCTCGGCCGACTAGCGGGGGGGCCTACAGATACGCAGTATTTT.

The chain uses TRBV2 and TRBJ2-5; TRBD2 matches at 15 bases. Germline trimming cut 10 bases from V and 5 bases from J; bases unmatched to any gene: 5. This CDR3 is built from 14 residues. Germline CDR1 SNHLY, CDR2 FYNNEI. The CDR3 DNA is TGTGCCATCCGGACTAGCGGGGGGGCGGAGACCCAGTACTTC. Protein sequence: CAIRTSGGAETQYF.